These 8 T cell receptor beta chains came from one sample sequenced in a study of identical twins. TCRdb redid the calling of the 5' RACE reads with MiXCR, one entry per CDR3 protein. The sample shows about 1.7 million distinct CDR3 sequences, under 35% of them seen only once. Input material: cord blood. These receptors all come from a newborn girl in good health.

This sequence joins TRBV24-1 and TRBJ2-1; 11 positions agree with TRBD2. Germline V gene lookup returns CDR1 KGHDR and CDR2 SFDVKD. V shed 3 bases and J 4 bases; nucleotides not matched to a gene: 4. The CDR3 loop spans 16 amino acids. This CDR3 is CATSDAGLAAYNEQFF. Written as DNA, the CDR3 is TGTGCCACCAGTGATGCGGGACTAGCGGCATACAATGAGCAGTTCTTC.

Only a few counts were recorded for this clonotype. An end of the junction does not agree with germline; a read error may underlie this. The genes are TRBV6-4 and TRBJ2-1; the match to TRBD1 covers 9 bases. Germline V gene sequence: CDR1 MRHNA, CDR2 SNTAGT. The CDR3 runs to 13 residues. The CDR3 region is CAGSVTGGNEQFF. Here the CDR3 DNA reads TGTGCCGGCAGTGTGACAGGGGGGAATGAGCAGTTCTTC.

The chain has TRBV4-1 and TRBJ2-1; TRBD2 agrees at 9 bases. CDR3 size: 16 residues. The germline V gene encodes CDR1 MGHRA and CDR2 YSYEKL. The junction had 11 bases not matched to a gene; V was cut back by 4 bases and J by 7 bases. CDR3 nucleotides: TGCGCCAGCAGCCCAAGAGCAGTCCTAGCGGGGAATGAGCAGTTCTTC. The encoded protein is CASSPRAVLAGNEQFF.

The chain is built from TRBV20-1 and TRBJ2-1; 11 nucleotides line up with TRBD2. The V and J ends lost 0 bases and 7 bases, in that order; junction bases with no gene match: 5. The germline V gene has CDR1 DFQATT and CDR2 SNEGSKA (reference sequence). The CDR3 spans 15 residues. DNA of the CDR3: TGCAGTGCTAGAGAGACTAGCGGGATCGGTAATGAGCAGTTCTTC. Translation: CSARETSGIGNEQFF.

This clonotype was observed a few times. This chain joins TRBV20-1 and TRBJ2-5, with TRBD2 matching over 10 bases. This CDR3 region has 15 residues. V was clipped by 4 bases and J by 4 bases; unmatched bases: 9. CDR1 and CDR2 from the germline V gene are DFQATT and SNEGSKA (reference sequence). The chain's CDR3 is CSATTPGLALETQYF. CDR3 in DNA: TGCAGTGCTACAACCCCGGGACTAGCGCTAGAGACCCAGTACTTC.

With respect to this clonotype: Compared with germline, one end of the junction differs, possibly owing to a read error. The V and J genes are TRBV3-1 and TRBJ2-1, with D hard to call. The CDR3 is 17 residues long. Per germline, CDR1 LGHDT and CDR2 YNNKEL (reference sequence). The CDR3 here is CVSSQWTYPSWPNEQFF. For the CDR3, the DNA is TGTGTCAGCAGCCAATGGACGTACCCATCCTGGCCCAATGAGCAGTTCTTC.

The chain has TRBV20-1 and TRBJ1-5, with a weak D call TRBD1 (5 bases). V shed 7 bases and J shed 1 base, with 17 bases lying between them. From germline, CDR1 is DFQATT and CDR2 SNEGSKA (reference sequence). The CDR3 is 15 residues long. The CDR3 bases are TGCAGTGGATGGGGGAGCGCCTTAAGCAATCAGCCCCAGCATTTT. Encoded protein: CSGWGSALSNQPQHF.

The chain recombines TRBV5-1 with TRBJ1-2; 9 nucleotides line up with TRBD1. From germline, CDR1 is SGHRS and CDR2 YFSETQ. This CDR3 is built from 15 residues. The V segment lost 1 base and the J segment 3 bases; nucleotides outside the gene matches: 4. The CDR3 region is CASSLHDRGDYGYTF. Written as DNA, the CDR3 is TGCGCCAGCAGCTTGCACGACAGGGGGGACTATGGCTACACCTTC.